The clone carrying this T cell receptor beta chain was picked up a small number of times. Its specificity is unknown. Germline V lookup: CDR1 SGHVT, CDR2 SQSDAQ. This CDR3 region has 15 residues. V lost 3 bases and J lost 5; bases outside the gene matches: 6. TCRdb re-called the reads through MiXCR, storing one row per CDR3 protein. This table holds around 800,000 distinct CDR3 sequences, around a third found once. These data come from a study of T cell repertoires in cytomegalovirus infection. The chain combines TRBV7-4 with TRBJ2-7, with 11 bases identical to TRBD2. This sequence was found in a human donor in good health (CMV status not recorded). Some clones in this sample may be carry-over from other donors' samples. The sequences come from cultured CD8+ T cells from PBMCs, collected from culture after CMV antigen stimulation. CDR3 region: CASSFRTSGPNEQYF. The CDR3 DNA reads TGTGCCAGCAGCTTCAGGACTAGCGGGCCCAACGAGCAGTACTTC.